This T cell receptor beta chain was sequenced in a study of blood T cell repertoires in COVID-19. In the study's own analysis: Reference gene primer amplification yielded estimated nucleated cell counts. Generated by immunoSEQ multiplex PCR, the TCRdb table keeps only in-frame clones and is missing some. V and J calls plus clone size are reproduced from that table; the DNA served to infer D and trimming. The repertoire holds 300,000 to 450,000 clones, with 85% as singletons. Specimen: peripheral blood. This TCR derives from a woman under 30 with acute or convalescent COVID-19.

The CDR3 coding sequence is TGTGCCAGCAGTTTTAGGCGGGGAGGGGAGACCCAGTACTTC. Encoded protein: CASSFRRGGETQYF. The rearrangement joins TRBV27 to TRBJ2-5; 7 bases map to TRBD2. CDR1 is MNHEY, CDR2 SMNVEV, per germline (reference sequence). Losses at the gene ends were 3 bases for V and 5 bases for J; bases not matched to a gene: 6. CDR3 size: 14 residues.